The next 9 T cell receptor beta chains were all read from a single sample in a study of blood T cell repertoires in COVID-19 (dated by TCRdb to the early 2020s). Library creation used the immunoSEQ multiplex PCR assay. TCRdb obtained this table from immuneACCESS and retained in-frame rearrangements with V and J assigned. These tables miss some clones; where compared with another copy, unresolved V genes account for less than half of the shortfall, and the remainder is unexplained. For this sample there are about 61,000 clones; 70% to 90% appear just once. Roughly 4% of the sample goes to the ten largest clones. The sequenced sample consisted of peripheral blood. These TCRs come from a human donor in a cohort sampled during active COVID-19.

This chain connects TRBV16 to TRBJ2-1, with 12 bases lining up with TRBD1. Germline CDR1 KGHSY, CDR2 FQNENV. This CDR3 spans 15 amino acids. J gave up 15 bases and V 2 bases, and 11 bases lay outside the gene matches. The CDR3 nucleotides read TGTGCCAGCAGCCAACCGGGACAGGGGGCAGCGCGTATGTTCTTC. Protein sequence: CASSQPGQGAARMFF.

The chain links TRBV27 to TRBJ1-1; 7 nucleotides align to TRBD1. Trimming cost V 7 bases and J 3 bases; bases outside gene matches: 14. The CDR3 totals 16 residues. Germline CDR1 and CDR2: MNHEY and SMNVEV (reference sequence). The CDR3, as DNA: TGTGCCAGCAAGAAATTTTTAGGGACAGAGGACACTGAAGCTTTCTTT. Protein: CASKKFLGTEDTEAFF.

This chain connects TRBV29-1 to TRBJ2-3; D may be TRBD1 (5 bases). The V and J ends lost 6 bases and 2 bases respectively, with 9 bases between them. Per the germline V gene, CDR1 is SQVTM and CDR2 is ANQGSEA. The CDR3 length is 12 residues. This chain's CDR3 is CSVGHITDTQYF. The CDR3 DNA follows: TGCAGCGTAGGACACATCACAGATACGCAGTATTTT.

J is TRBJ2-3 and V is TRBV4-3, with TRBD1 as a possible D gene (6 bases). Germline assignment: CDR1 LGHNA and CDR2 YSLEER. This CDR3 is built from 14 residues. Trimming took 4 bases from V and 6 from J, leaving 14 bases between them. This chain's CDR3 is CASSLFPTGDTQYF. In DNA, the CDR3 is TGCGCCAGCAGCCTATTCCCCACAGGGGATACGCAGTATTTT.

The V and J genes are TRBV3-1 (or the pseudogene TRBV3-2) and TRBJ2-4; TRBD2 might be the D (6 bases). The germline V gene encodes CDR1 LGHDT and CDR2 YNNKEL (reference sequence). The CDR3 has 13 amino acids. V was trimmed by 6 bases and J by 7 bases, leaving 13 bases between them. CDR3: CASRVAGTNIQYF. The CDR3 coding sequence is TGTGCCAGCAGAGTGGCCGGGACTAACATTCAGTACTTC.

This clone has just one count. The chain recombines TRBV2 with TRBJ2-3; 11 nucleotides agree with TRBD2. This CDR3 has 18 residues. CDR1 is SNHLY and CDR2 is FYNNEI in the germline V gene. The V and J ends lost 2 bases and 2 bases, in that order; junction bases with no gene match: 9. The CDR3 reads CASSETVSSGGPTDTQYF. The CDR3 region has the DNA TGTGCCAGCAGTGAAACGGTTTCTAGCGGGGGGCCCACAGATACGCAGTATTTT. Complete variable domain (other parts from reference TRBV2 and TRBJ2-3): EPEVTQTPSHQVTQMGQEVILRCVPISNHLYFYWYRQILGQKVEFLVSFYNNEISEKSEIFDDQFSVERPDGSNFTLKIRSTKLEDSAMYFCASSETVSSGGPTDTQYFGPGTRLTVL.

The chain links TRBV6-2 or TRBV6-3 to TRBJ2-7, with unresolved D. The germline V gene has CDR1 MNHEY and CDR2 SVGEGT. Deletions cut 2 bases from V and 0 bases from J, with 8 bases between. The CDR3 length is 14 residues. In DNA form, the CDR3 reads TGTGCCAGCAGTTACGGGCTTAGCTCCTACGAGCAGTACTTC. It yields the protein CASSYGLSSYEQYF.

CDR3 protein: CASEDRGTDTQYF. Here the CDR3 DNA reads TGTGCCAGTGAAGACAGGGGCACAGATACGCAGTATTTT. The chain has TRBV18 and TRBJ2-3; 7 nucleotides line up with TRBD1. There are 13 residues in the CDR3. Germline V CDR1 and CDR2: KGHSH, LQKENI. Losses at the gene ends were 9 bases for V and 1 base for J; bases not matched to a gene: 4. Full variable domain (outside the CDR3, taken from reference TRBV18 and TRBJ2-3): NAGVMQNPRHLVRRRGQEARLRCSPMKGHSHVYWYRQLPEEGLKFMVYLQKENIIDESGMPKERFSAEFPKEGPSILRIQQVVRGDSAAYFCASEDRGTDTQYFGPGTRLTVL.

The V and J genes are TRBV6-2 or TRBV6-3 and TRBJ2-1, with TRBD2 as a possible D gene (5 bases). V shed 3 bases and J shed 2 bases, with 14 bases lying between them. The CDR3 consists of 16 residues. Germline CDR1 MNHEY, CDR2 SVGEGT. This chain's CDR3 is CASSYWRNRTYNEQFF. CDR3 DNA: TGTGCCAGCAGTTATTGGAGGAACCGGACCTACAATGAGCAGTTCTTC.